This note documents a single T cell receptor (beta chain) sequence. Its antigen is not known. Researchers report immunoSEQ v3.0 was run at survey level. The protocol was immunoSEQ multiplex PCR, while the TCRdb copy is restricted to in-frame clones and leaves out a portion. The sample has some 16,000 clones; just over 90% are singletons. This sample was included in a study of long-term antiretroviral therapy in people with HIV. Across the whole study: Of all samples, the earliest predate the 2015 immediate-ART recommendation by about a decade.

Notes on the study in general: Those clones which expanded before ART made up the dominant part of the repertoire at all time points. ART preceded a rise in diversity that nonetheless stayed lower than in transplant donor controls.

V lost 4 bases to trimming and J lost 1 base; unmatched junction nucleotides: 4. The CDR3 covers 16 residues. Germline CDR1 is SGHRS and CDR2 is YFSETQ. Sequencing was performed on unsorted PBMCs, taken 0.6 years after starting antiretroviral therapy. The rearrangement uses TRBV5-1 and TRBJ2-2; TRBD2 matches 10 bases. The receptor was derived from a woman aged 40 to 50 with HIV. In DNA, the CDR3 is TGCGCCAGCAGCCCTAGCGGGGGCCAGAACACCGGGGAGCTGTTTTTT. Protein sequence: CASSPSGGQNTGELFF.